This TCR beta chain originates from a study of T cell responses to AZD1222 COVID-19 vaccine. Assay used: immunoSEQ multiplex PCR; TCRdb lists only in-frame clones, some missing. The sample lists around 80,000 clones, 70% to 90% occurring once. CDR1 is SGHTA, CDR2 FQGNSA, per germline. Between the trimmed V and J ends, which lost 1 base and 0 bases, there was a span of 9 bases. The CDR3 is made up of 15 amino acids. Findings and caveats of the study: The number of AZD1222 recipients seropositive at baseline was only five or six.

A note on this clone: Its antigen is unidentified.

Sample: peripheral blood, taken 28 days after the second AZD1222 dose. The chain couples TRBV7-2 to TRBJ1-2, with a tentative D call TRBD1 (5 bases). The source of this sequence is an adult who received the AZD1222 COVID-19 vaccine. CDR3 bases: TGTGCCAGCAGCTTAGAAGACAGCGCTAACTATGGCTACACCTTC. Translation gives CASSLEDSANYGYTF.